This record covers a single TCR beta chain. This entry comes from a study of blood T cell repertoires in COVID-19. Turning to the study itself: Samples representing acute and convalescent COVID-19 were sourced from the United States, Italy and Spain.

Per germline, CDR1 LGHDT and CDR2 YNNKEL (reference sequence). There are 15 residues in the CDR3. The ends lost 4 bases at V and 4 bases at J; junction bases unmatched: 5. The assay was immunoSEQ multiplex PCR, and TCRdb's table has in-frame clones only and misses some. The table includes 200,000 to 300,000 clones, approximately 85% detected once. The TCR was taken from a man aged 50-60 years with COVID-19, enrolled during active disease. Sequenced: peripheral blood. The chain is built from TRBV3-1 (or the pseudogene TRBV3-2) and TRBJ2-1; 9 positions match TRBD1. Written as DNA, the CDR3 is TGTGCCAGCAGCCCTACGGGACAGGGTTACAATGAGCAGTTCTTC. It translates to CASSPTGQGYNEQFF.